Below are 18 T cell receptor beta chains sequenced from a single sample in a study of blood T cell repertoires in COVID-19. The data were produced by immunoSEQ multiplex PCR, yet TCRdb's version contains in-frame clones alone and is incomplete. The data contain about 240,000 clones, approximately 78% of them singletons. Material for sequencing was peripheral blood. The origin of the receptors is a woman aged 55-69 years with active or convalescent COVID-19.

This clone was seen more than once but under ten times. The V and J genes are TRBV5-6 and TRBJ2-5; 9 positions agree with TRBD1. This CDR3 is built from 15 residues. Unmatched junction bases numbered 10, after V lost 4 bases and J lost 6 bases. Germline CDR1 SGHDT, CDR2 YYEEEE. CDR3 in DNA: TGTGCCAGCAGCATAACAGGGGGCAACCTGAAGACCCAGTACTTC. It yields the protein CASSITGGNLKTQYF.

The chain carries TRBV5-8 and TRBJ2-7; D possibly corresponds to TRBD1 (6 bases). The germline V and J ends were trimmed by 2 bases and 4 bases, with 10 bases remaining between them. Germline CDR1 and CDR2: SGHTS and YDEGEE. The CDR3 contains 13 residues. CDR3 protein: CASSLTGFYEQYF. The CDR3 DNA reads TGTGCCAGCAGCTTAACAGGGTTTTACGAGCAGTACTTC. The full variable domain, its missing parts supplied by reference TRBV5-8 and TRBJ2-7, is EAGVTQSPTHLIKTRGQQATLRCSPISGHTSVYWYQQALGLGLQFLLWYDEGEERNRGNFPPRFSGRQFPNYSSELNVNALELEDSALYLCASSLTGFYEQYFGPGTRLTVT.

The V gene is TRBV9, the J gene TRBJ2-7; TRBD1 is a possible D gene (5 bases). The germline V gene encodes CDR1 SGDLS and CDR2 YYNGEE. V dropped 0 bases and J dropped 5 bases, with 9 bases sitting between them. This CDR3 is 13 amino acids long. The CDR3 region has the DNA TGTGCCAGCAGCGTAGGGGGCAGTAACGAGCAGTACTTC. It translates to CASSVGGSNEQYF.

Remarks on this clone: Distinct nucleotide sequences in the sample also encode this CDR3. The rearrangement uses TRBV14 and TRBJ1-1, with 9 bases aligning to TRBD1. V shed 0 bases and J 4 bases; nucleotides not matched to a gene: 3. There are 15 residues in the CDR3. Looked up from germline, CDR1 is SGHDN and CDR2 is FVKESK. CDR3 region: CASSQEETGGTEAFF. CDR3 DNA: TGTGCCAGCAGCCAAGAGGAGACAGGGGGCACTGAAGCTTTCTTT.

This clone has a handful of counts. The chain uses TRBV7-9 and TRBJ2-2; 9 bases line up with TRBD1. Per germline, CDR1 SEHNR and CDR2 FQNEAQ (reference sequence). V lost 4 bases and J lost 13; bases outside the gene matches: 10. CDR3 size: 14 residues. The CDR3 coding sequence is TGTGCCAGCAGCTCGCCTACAGGGGGCCGGGGGCTGTTTTTT. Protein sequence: CASSSPTGGRGLFF.

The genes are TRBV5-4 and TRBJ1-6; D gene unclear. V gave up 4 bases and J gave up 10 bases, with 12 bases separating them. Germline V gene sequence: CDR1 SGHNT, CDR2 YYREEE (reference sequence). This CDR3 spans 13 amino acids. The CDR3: CASSDEGGSPLHF. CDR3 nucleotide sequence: TGTGCCAGCAGCGACGAAGGAGGATCACCCCTCCACTTT.

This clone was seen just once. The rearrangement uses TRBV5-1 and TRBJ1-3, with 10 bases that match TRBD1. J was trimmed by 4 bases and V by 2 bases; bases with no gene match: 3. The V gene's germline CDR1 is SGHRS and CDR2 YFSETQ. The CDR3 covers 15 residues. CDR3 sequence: CASSFGTGEGNTIYF. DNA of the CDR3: TGCGCCAGCAGCTTCGGGACAGGGGAAGGAAACACCATATATTTT.

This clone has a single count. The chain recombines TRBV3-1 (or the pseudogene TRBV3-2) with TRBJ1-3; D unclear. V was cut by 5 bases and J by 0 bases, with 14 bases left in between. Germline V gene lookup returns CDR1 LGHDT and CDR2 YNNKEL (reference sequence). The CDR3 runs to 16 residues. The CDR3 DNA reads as TGTGCCAGCAGCTATCGGAGTTTTGGCTCTGGAAACACCATATATTTT. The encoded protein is CASSYRSFGSGNTIYF.

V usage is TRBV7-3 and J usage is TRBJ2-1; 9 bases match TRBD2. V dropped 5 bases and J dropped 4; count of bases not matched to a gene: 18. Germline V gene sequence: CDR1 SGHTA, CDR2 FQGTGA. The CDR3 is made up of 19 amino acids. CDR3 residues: CASSPRGLAGTPGYNEQFF. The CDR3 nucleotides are TGTGCCAGCAGCCCACGGGGGCTAGCGGGAACCCCGGGGTACAATGAGCAGTTCTTC. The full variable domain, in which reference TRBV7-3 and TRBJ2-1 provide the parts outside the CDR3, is GAGVSQTPSNKVTEKGKYVELRCDPISGHTALYWYRQSLGQGPEFLIYFQGTGAADDSGLPNDRFFAVRPEGSVSTLKIQRTERGDSAVYLCASSPRGLAGTPGYNEQFFGPGTRLTVL.

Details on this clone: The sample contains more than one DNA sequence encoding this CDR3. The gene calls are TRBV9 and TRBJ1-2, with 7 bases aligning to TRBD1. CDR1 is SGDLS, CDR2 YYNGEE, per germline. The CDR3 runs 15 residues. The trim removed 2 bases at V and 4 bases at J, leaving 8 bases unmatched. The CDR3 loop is CASSVRADRAYGYTF. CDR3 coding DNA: TGTGCCAGCAGCGTCCGCGCCGACAGGGCCTATGGCTACACCTTC. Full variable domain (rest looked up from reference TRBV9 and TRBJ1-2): DSGVTQTPKHLITATGQRVTLRCSPRSGDLSVYWYQQSLDQGLQFLIQYYNGEERAKGNILERFSAQQFPDLHSELNLSSLELGDSALYFCASSVRADRAYGYTFGSGTRLTVV.

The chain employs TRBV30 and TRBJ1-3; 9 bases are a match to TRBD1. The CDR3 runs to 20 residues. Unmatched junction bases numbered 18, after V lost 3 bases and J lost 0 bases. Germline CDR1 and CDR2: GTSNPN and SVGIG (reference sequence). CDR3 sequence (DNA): TGTGCCTGGAGCAAAGATGCTCCCGGGACAGGGACTTACTCTGGAAACACCATATATTTT. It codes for CAWSKDAPGTGTYSGNTIYF.

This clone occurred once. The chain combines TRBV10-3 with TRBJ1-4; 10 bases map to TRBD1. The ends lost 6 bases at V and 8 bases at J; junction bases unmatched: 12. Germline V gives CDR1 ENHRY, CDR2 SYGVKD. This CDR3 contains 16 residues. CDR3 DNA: TGTGCCATCAGAGACCCGGACAGGGGGTCTAGCGAAAAACTGTTTTTT. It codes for CAIRDPDRGSSEKLFF.

The CDR3 bases are TGTGCCAGCAGCCCTTCGGGAGGGTCCCAAGAGACCCAGTACTTC. It yields the protein CASSPSGGSQETQYF. The chain uses TRBV7-2 and TRBJ2-5, with TRBD2 matching 8 bases. Germline CDR1 is SGHTA and CDR2 is FQGNSA. J lost 1 base, V lost 5 bases, and 6 bases had no gene match. There are 15 residues in the CDR3.

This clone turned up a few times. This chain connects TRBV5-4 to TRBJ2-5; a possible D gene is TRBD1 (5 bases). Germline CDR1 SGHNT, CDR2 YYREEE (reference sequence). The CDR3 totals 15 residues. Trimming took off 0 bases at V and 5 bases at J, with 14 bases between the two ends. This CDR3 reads CASSLARGAGETQYF. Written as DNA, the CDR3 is TGTGCCAGCAGCTTGGCAAGGGGTGCTGGGGAGACCCAGTACTTC.

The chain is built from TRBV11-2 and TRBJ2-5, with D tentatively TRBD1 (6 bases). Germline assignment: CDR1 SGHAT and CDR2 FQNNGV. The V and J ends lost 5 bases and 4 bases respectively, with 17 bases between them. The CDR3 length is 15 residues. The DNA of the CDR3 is TGTGCCAGCAGCCTCGGGACAACGCGCGGAGAGACCCAGTACTTC. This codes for CASSLGTTRGETQYF.

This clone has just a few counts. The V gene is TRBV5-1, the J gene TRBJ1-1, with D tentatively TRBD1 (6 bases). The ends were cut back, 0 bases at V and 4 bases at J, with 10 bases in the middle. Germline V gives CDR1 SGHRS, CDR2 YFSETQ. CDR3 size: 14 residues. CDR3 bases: TGCGCCAGCAGCTTGGCCCCAGGGGTCACTGAAGCTTTCTTT. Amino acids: CASSLAPGVTEAFF.

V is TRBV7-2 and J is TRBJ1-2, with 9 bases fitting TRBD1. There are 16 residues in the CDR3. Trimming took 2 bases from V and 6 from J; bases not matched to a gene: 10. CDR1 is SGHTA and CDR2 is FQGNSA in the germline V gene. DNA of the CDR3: TGTGCCAGCAGCTTAAAGCAGGGACAGGGTCGGGATGGCTACACCTTC. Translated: CASSLKQGQGRDGYTF. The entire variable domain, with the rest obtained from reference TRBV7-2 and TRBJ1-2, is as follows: GAGVSQSPSNKVTEKGKDVELRCDPISGHTALYWYRQSLGQGLEFLIYFQGNSAPDKSGLPSDRFSAERTGGSVSTLTIQRTQQEDSAVYLCASSLKQGQGRDGYTFGSGTRLTVV.

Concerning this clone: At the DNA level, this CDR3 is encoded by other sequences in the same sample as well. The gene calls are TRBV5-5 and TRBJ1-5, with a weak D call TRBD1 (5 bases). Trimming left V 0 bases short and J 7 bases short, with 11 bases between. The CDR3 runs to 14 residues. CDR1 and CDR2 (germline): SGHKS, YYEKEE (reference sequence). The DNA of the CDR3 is TGTGCCAGCAGCTTGGGTGGGGGAGGGCAGCCCCAGCATTTT. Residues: CASSLGGGGQPQHF.